The 18 T cell receptor beta chains reported below all come from one sample, sequenced in a study of cytomegalovirus exposure and HLA in healthy donors. Use of 60 Vbeta and 13 Jbeta primers characterized the PCR. Libraries were prepared by immunoSEQ multiplex PCR; TCRdb keeps only in-frame clonotypes and omits some of them. The sample shows 200,000 to 250,000 clones, around 80% of them seen only once. Sequencing used PBMCs. The receptors originated from an older woman in good health and CMV-seropositive.

The chain is built from TRBV9 and TRBJ2-1; a possible D gene is TRBD1 (5 bases). This CDR3 comprises 15 residues. The V end lost 4 bases, the J end lost 1 base, and 12 bases lay between the germline ends. The germline gives CDR1 SGDLS, CDR2 YYNGEE. CDR3 nucleotides: TGTGCCAGCAGCTCTTACCAGGGATCCTACAATGAGCAGTTCTTC. Translating it yields CASSSYQGSYNEQFF.

The chain has TRBV5-4 and TRBJ2-4; possible D gene TRBD2, 6 bases. Trimming shortened V by 4 bases and J by 6 bases, and 14 bases separated the two germline ends. Germline-derived CDR1 and CDR2 are SGHNT and YYREEE (reference sequence). The CDR3 is 14 amino acids. The CDR3 coding sequence is TGTGCCAGCAGCCCAGGGACTTATTCAAACATTCAGTACTTC. This encodes CASSPGTYSNIQYF.

The J gene is TRBJ2-3, the V gene TRBV7-6; 8 bases line up with TRBD2. The J segment lost 4 bases and the V segment lost 5 bases, leaving 11 bases of the junction unmatched. Germline CDR1 SGHVS, CDR2 FNYEAQ. This CDR3 has 16 amino acids. In nucleotides, the CDR3 is TGTGCCAGCAGCACCATCGGGACTAGTTCACCAGATACGCAGTATTTT. As protein: CASSTIGTSSPDTQYF.

The chain carries TRBV5-4 and TRBJ2-7, with D perhaps matching TRBD1 (6 bases). Trimming cost V 4 bases and J 6 bases, with 11 bases left between them. Germline V lookup: CDR1 SGHNT, CDR2 YYREEE (reference sequence). The CDR3 length is 12 residues. The CDR3 is CASSEDRSEQYF. CDR3 nucleotide sequence: TGTGCCAGCAGCGAGGACAGATCCGAGCAGTACTTC. Based on the CDR3 plus reference TRBV5-4 and TRBJ2-7, the full variable domain is ETGVTQSPTHLIKTRGQQVTLRCSSQSGHNTVSWYQQALGQGPQFIFQYYREEENGRGNFPPRFSGLQFPNYSSELNVNALELDDSALYLCASSEDRSEQYFGPGTRLTVT.

V and J are TRBV28 and TRBJ2-6; 7 bases are shared with TRBD1. Per the germline V gene, CDR1 is MDHEN and CDR2 is SYDVKM. V gave up 6 bases and J gave up 1 base; unmatched junction bases: 9. The CDR3 totals 17 residues. The CDR3 region is CASRAGGAGSGANVLTF. CDR3 coding DNA: TGTGCCAGCAGGGCAGGGGGTGCTGGTTCTGGGGCCAACGTCCTGACTTTC.

The CDR3 DNA is TGTGCCAGCAGCTCATGGACAGGGGGATACTTGAACACTGAAGCTTTCTTT. Translating gives CASSSWTGGYLNTEAFF. The V call is TRBV5-6, the J call TRBJ1-1; TRBD1 matches at 10 bases. Trimming took 3 bases from V and 0 from J; bases not matched to a gene: 8. Germline values: CDR1 SGHDT, CDR2 YYEEEE. The CDR3 spans 17 residues.

V usage is TRBV19 and J usage is TRBJ1-5, with a weak D call TRBD1 (5 bases). The CDR3 is made up of 13 amino acids. In germline, CDR1 is LNHDA, CDR2 SQIVND (reference sequence). V lost 4 bases and J lost 10, with 14 bases in between. CDR3 in amino acids: CASSTSPQGPQHF. CDR3 in DNA: TGTGCCAGTAGTACCAGTCCCCAGGGACCCCAGCATTTT. The full variable domain, rest sourced from reference TRBV19 and TRBJ1-5, is DGGITQSPKYLFRKEGQNVTLSCEQNLNHDAMYWYRQDPGQGLRLIYYSQIVNDFQKGDIAEGYSVSREKKESFPLTVTSAQKNPTAFYLCASSTSPQGPQHFGDGTRLSIL.

The chain joins TRBV5-6 to TRBJ1-2; tentative D call: TRBD1 (6 bases). Germline values: CDR1 SGHDT, CDR2 YYEEEE. The CDR3 totals 17 residues. V was shortened by 3 bases and J by 6 bases, with 24 bases between the two germline ends. CDR3 amino acids: CASSSWAFGAGVDGYTF. CDR3 in DNA: TGTGCCAGCAGCTCGTGGGCATTTGGAGCAGGGGTCGATGGCTACACCTTC.

V usage is TRBV5-1 and J usage is TRBJ2-6; unclear D gene. The CDR3 contains 16 residues. Per germline, CDR1 SGHRS and CDR2 YFSETQ. V was shortened by 4 bases and J by 1 base, with 12 bases between the two germline ends. The CDR3 sequence is CASSKTGASGANVLTF. The CDR3 DNA reads TGCGCCAGCAGCAAGACTGGAGCTTCTGGGGCCAACGTCCTGACTTTC.

This clone was picked up a small number of times. The CDR3 region is CASSLAYGELFF. For the CDR3, the DNA is TGTGCCAGCAGCCTAGCTTACGGGGAGCTGTTTTTT. The chain couples TRBV27 to TRBJ2-2; possible D gene TRBD2, 5 bases. Between the trimmed V and J ends, which lost 6 bases and 7 bases, there was a span of 9 bases. The CDR3 spans 12 residues. Germline CDR1 reads MNHEY; CDR2 reads SMNVEV (reference sequence).

The chain uses TRBV21-1 and TRBJ2-2; the tabulated D call, TRBD1, remains unverified against the DNA. TRBV21-1 is assigned pseudogene status. The CDR3 extends over 17 amino acids. The DNA of the CDR3 is TGTGCCAGCAGCAAATCGACAGGGGTGAGGAACACCGGGGAGCTGTTTTTT. Its translation: CASSKSTGVRNTGELFF.

The chain recombines TRBV2 with TRBJ1-1; no clear D. The CDR3 spans 16 residues. Germline V lookup: CDR1 SNHLY, CDR2 FYNNEI. The V and J ends lost 6 bases and 6 bases respectively, with 23 bases between them. CDR3 in DNA: TGTGCCAGCAGCCCCCTCGAGGGAATGGCGACCGCTGAAGCTTTCTTT. It is translated as CASSPLEGMATAEAFF.

This clone appeared a single time. The genes are TRBV5-1 and TRBJ2-3, with 8 bases identical to TRBD1. CDR1 and CDR2 (germline): SGHRS, YFSETQ. The CDR3 is 16 residues long. The ends lost 0 bases at V and 0 bases at J; junction bases unmatched: 3. The CDR3 nucleotides are TGCGCCAGCAGCTTGGAGGGACAGGAAAGCACAGATACGCAGTATTTT. It yields the protein CASSLEGQESTDTQYF.

This chain uses TRBV12-5 with TRBJ2-3; D is unclear. Deletions cut 2 bases from V and 2 bases from J, with 8 bases between. CDR1 LGHNT and CDR2 FRNRAP come from the germline V gene. The length of the CDR3 is 14 residues. CDR3 amino acids: CASGLMGPTDTQYF. For the CDR3, the DNA is TGTGCTAGTGGTTTGATGGGCCCCACAGATACGCAGTATTTT.

This clone has just a few counts. The V call is TRBV2, the J call TRBJ2-1, with D tentatively TRBD2 (5 bases). CDR1 SNHLY and CDR2 FYNNEI come from the germline V gene. This CDR3 is 16 amino acids long. The V gene lost 4 bases and the J gene lost 9 bases, with 22 bases spanning the gap. CDR3 sequence (DNA): TGTGCCAGCAGTGTTGCAGGACCCCGCGCGGGCGCTGAGCAGTTCTTC. As protein: CASSVAGPRAGAEQFF. The full variable domain, rest sourced from reference TRBV2 and TRBJ2-1, is EPEVTQTPSHQVTQMGQEVILRCVPISNHLYFYWYRQILGQKVEFLVSFYNNEISEKSEIFDDQFSVERPDGSNFTLKIRSTKLEDSAMYFCASSVAGPRAGAEQFFGPGTRLTVL.

The V and J genes are TRBV14 and TRBJ1-2; 7 bases map to TRBD1. The CDR3 contains 14 residues. CDR1 is SGHDN, CDR2 FVKESK, per germline. Unmatched junction bases numbered 6, after V lost 4 bases and J lost 4 bases. CDR3 DNA sequence: TGTGCCAGCAGCCCAGGGACAGACCTCTATGGCTACACCTTC. Amino acids: CASSPGTDLYGYTF.

This clone has just a few counts. This chain uses TRBV7-9 with TRBJ2-5; possibly TRBD1 for D (6 bases). CDR1 SEHNR and CDR2 FQNEAQ come from the germline V gene (reference sequence). Trimming left V 5 bases short and J 5 bases short, with 9 bases between. The CDR3 consists of 12 residues. CDR3 in DNA: TGTGCCAGCAGCCCAAGGGGGGAGACCCAGTACTTC. This gives the protein CASSPRGETQYF.

This clone was observed a handful of times. The V and J genes are TRBV10-3 and TRBJ2-2, with 9 bases identical to TRBD2. The germline V gene has CDR1 ENHRY and CDR2 SYGVKD. This CDR3 contains 18 residues. V gave up 4 bases and J gave up 3 bases; unmatched junction bases: 12. CDR3 coding DNA: TGTGCCATCAGTGGGTCCGAGGTAGTAGCGGGGGACACCGGGGAGCTGTTTTTT. It encodes CAISGSEVVAGDTGELFF.